Listed below are T cell receptor beta chains from one sample, sequenced in a study of cytomegalovirus exposure and HLA in healthy donors. Some clones are missing from TCRdb's copy, which holds only in-frame ones; the method was immunoSEQ multiplex PCR. The sample lists 150,000 to 200,000 clones; roughly 74% were seen once. The sample consisted of PBMCs. All receptors come from a young man in good health and CMV-seropositive. The conserved cysteine and the conserved F or W are not part of the CDR3 here.

V,CDR3
TRBV9,ASSAGQGKETQY
TRBV7-9,ASSFGTSFSNEQF
TRBV27,ASTGGGGSTEAF
TRBV15,ATSSEHEKLF
TRBV5-4,ASSSTVPGEQF
TRBV10-3,AIRAGDFSNQPQH
TRBV30,AWQAGGANIQY
TRBV19,ASSMGGAYEQY
TRBV13,ASSLPLKFGRGGKVH
TRBV2,ASSEGGDEQY
TRBV6-5,ASTNSAGEYGYT
TRBV5-4,ASSSRTSPTDTQY
TRBV28,ATYNEKLF
TRBV28,ASSFLGRLVGQETQY
TRBV28,ASSLEGPWPQH
TRBV6-5,ASSYSGGKDIQY
TRBV28,ASSQEYAPDTQY
TRBV10-1,ASSESTPGSEQY
TRBV6-5,ASRLTGPGTGELF
TRBV28,ASSERLARSTDTQY
TRBV4-1,ASSQVRLAEIHNEQF
TRBV9,ASSVGGGTPNKQF
TRBV4-2,ASSLASGRLTGELF
TRBV29-1,SVGLPNTGELF
TRBV5-3,ARSAEREGTDTQY
TRBV4-2,ASSPGLAGGQQF
TRBV11-2,ASSLDPAGEQF
TRBV13,ASSLFGLRRYNTEAF
TRBV18,ASSPQQGASYEQY
TRBV28,ASSSSRGYMDTEAF
TRBV21-1,ASSKGTSGISSYEQY
TRBV29-1,SVMRGNTEAF
TRBV19,ASRRGRDTGELF
TRBV7-2,ASSSGTSGSHPYNEQF
TRBV5-6,ASSGPKGVADTQY
TRBV7-2,ASSLGLFPYEQY
TRBV4-2,ASSQGGQGARANEKLF
TRBV5-1,ASSFNTWNTEAF
TRBV29-1,SAQGAAVQETQY
TRBV23-1,ASSQSDRVCETQY
TRBV5-6,ASSSYLQGRSVAKNIQY
TRBV14,ASSRPLSTDTQY
TRBV6-5,ATRPVGGGYT
TRBV19,ASSIWPHNEQF
TRBV28,ASSDSGLGGNEQF
TRBV2,ALKGGASNYEQY
TRBV7-9,ASSFLPGSNEQY
TRBV6-1,ASSGQGAHYEQY
TRBV27,AAAPRAGYQETQY
TRBV28,ASSPHRNIQY
TRBV7-9,ASSLGEQF
TRBV30,ACGIAGWGTDTQY
TRBV4-1,ASSQEVPGVNTEAF
TRBV28,ASRGATGETQY
TRBV4-2,ASRPGGYEKLF
TRBV11-2,ASSTRTGGIYEQY
TRBV7-2,ASSKASGSGQETQY